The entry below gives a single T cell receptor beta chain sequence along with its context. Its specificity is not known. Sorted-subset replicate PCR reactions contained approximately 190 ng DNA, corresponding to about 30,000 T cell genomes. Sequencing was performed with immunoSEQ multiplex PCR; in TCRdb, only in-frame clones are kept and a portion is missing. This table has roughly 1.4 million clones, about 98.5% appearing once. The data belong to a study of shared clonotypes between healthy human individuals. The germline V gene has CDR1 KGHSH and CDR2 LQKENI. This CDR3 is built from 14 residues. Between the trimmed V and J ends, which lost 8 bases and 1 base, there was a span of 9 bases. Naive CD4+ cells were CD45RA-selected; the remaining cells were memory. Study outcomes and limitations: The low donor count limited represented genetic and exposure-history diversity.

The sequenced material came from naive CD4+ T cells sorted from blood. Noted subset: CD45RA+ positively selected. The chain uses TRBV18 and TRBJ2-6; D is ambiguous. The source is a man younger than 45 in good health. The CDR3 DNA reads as TGTGCCAGCCTAACTGGGTCTGGGGCCAACGTCCTGACTTTC. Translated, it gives CASLTGSGANVLTF. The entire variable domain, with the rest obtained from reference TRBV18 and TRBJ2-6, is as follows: NAGVMQNPRHLVRRRGQEARLRCSPMKGHSHVYWYRQLPEEGLKFMVYLQKENIIDESGMPKERFSAEFPKEGPSILRIQQVVRGDSAAYFCASLTGSGANVLTFGAGSRLTVL.